The clone carrying this T cell receptor (beta chain) was recorded many times. The antigen remains undetermined. The library was built from around 0.4 ug RNA with molecular barcoded adaptors for alpha/delta and beta/gamma chains. MiXCR was run by TCRdb on the reads, yielding one entry per CDR3 protein. The table records some 120,000 distinct CDR3 sequences, 13% of them present only once. The data were obtained in a study of read filtering for tumor transcriptome and immune sequencing. Across the study: R-ISS stage counts were under ten for I, approximately 15 for II, about 7 for III. Whole-transcriptome libraries were prepared after DNase treatment. Study outcomes and limitations: IR-seq and RNA-seq agreed better without single-read clonotypes.

At the time of active disease, bone marrow was collected from every patient. Germline lookup yields CDR1 MNHEY and CDR2 SMNVEV (reference sequence). With 2 bases clipped from V and 0 bases from J, the junction kept 9 bases outside the gene matches. The CDR3 spans 18 residues. The V call is TRBV27, the J call TRBJ1-4; 7 nucleotides agree with TRBD1. The receptor was isolated from a donor aged 40 or older with multiple myeloma. The sequenced sample was a population of CD138-negative cells sorted from bone marrow. CDR3 sequence (DNA): TGTGCCAGCAGTTTACTTAGAGGGACAGTTGCAACTAATGAAAAACTGTTTTTT. Its protein is CASSLLRGTVATNEKLFF.